Listed below are T cell receptor beta chains from one sample, sequenced in a study of cytotoxic CD8 clonotypes in ibrutinib-treated CLL. Using immunoSEQ multiplex PCR, the repertoire was profiled, and TCRdb retains in-frame clones only, with some absent. In the table there are about 14,000 clones, 64% of which are singletons. The input for sequencing was PBMCs, taken before ibrutinib treatment. These receptors came from a human donor with chronic lymphocytic leukemia. Each CDR3 is given with its conserved first and last residue. A D gene is named only where the DNA matches it firmly. Clone size is given for some rows only: seen once, a few or many times, or a class if the clone is expanded.

15 | . | . | TRBJ1-2 | TRBV11-2 | TGTGCCAGCAGCTTAGTTACAGGGCCTAACTATGGCTACACCTTC | CASSLVTGPNYGYTF
14 | . | . | TRBJ2-7 | TRBV7-9 | TGTGCCAGCAGCTTAGCCAGGGAGTTGGCCGAGCAGTACTTC | CASSLARELAEQYF
14 | . | . | TRBJ1-2 | TRBV6-6 | TGTGCCAGCAGTTATAAGGGGGAGTACAGTGGCTACACCTTC | CASSYKGEYSGYTF
12 | . | . | TRBJ1-1 | TRBV27 | TGTGCCAGCACCCGAGGGGAGACTGAAGCTTTCTTT | CASTRGETEAFF
14 | . | . | TRBJ2-5 | TRBV12-5 | TGTGCTAGTGGTCTACAGGGATTTGGCGAGACCCAGTACTTC | CASGLQGFGETQYF
14 | . | TRBD2 | TRBJ2-7 | TRBV7-9 | TGTGCCAGCAGCTTCGAGCGGGGCTACTACGAGCAGTACTTC | CASSFERGYYEQYF
15 | . | TRBD2 | TRBJ2-1 | TRBV27 | TGTGCCAGCCGCCGCGGGGGGCATTCCTACAATGAGCAGTTCTTC | CASRRGGHSYNEQFF
15 | . | . | TRBJ2-1 | TRBV7-8 | TGTGCCAGCAGCTTAAGCTCGAGCTCCTACAATGAGCAGTTCTTC | CASSLSSSSYNEQFF
15 | few | . | TRBJ1-6 | TRBV19 | TGTGCCAGTACCGATGGGTACTCCTATAATTCACCCCTCCACTTT | CASTDGYSYNSPLHF
15 | once | . | TRBJ2-7 | TRBV27 | TGTGCCAGCAGTCTACAACCTGGGGTCTCCTACGAGCAGTACTTC | CASSLQPGVSYEQYF
14 | few | . | TRBJ2-3 | TRBV7-9 | TGTGCCAGCAGCTTAGTCGGGTCCACAGATACGCAGTATTTT | CASSLVGSTDTQYF
16 | . | TRBD1 | TRBJ2-7 | TRBV19 | TGTGCCAGTAGTAAGAGAGGGACAGAGGCCTCCTACGAGCAGTACTTC | CASSKRGTEASYEQYF
14 | medium-sized | . | TRBJ1-1 | TRBV7-6 | TGTGCCAGCAGCTTAGGGCCGGCGAACACTGAAGCTTTCTTT | CASSLGPANTEAFF
16 | once | TRBD2 | TRBJ2-1 | TRBV7-8 | TGTGCCAGCAGACTATCCGCAGCGGGGGGGCAGGATGAGCAGTTCTTC | CASRLSAAGGQDEQFF
15 | . | . | TRBJ2-2 | TRBV11-2 | TGTGCCAGCAGCTCCGTGAGCAGGGGGGACGGGGAGCTGTTTTTT | CASSSVSRGDGELFF
10 | medium-sized | TRBD1 | TRBJ1-1 | TRBV20-1 | TGCAGTGCTAAGGGGGCCGAAGCTTTCTTT | CSAKGAEAFF
18 | . | . | TRBJ1-6 | TRBV2 | TGTGCCAGCAGCACCCCGGTTGGGCGTAGCTCCTATAATTCACCCCTCCACTTT | CASSTPVGRSSYNSPLHF
16 | few | . | TRBJ1-5 | TRBV27 | TGTGCCAGCAGTTTAAAAGGGGACGATAGCAATCAGCCCCAGCATTTT | CASSLKGDDSNQPQHF
13 | many | . | TRBJ1-2 | TRBV11-2 | TGTGCCAGCAGCCCGTCATCAGGCTATGGCTACACCTTC | CASSPSSGYGYTF
13 | . | . | TRBJ1-2 | TRBV10-3 | TGTGCCCACTCTCTCCAGGGTGGGTATGGCTACACCTTC | CAHSLQGGYGYTF
17 | . | TRBD2 | TRBJ2-7 | TRBV7-9 | TGTGCCAGCAGCTCAGAGCGGGGGGACATACACTCCTACGAGCAGTACTTC | CASSSERGDIHSYEQYF
16 | . | . | TRBJ1-6 | TRBV5-6 | TGTGCCAGCAGCTTGGGAGGCTTCGGCATTTATTCACCCCTCCACTTT | CASSLGGFGIYSPLHF
14 | . | TRBD1 | TRBJ1-1 | TRBV6-5 | TGTGCCAGCAGTACGACGGACAGGTACCTTGAAGCTTTCTTT | CASSTTDRYLEAFF
15 | few | TRBD1 | TRBJ1-6 | TRBV27 | TGTGCCAGCAGTTTAAGTGGGGACAGATCTTCACCCCTCCACTTT | CASSLSGDRSSPLHF
12 | . | TRBD2 | TRBJ2-7 | TRBV27 | TGTGCCAGTGCGGGACTAACCTACGAGCAGTACTTC | CASAGLTYEQYF
14 | . | . | TRBJ2-3 | TRBV19 | TGTGCCAGTAGTATATTGGGGGCCGCAGATACGCAGTATTTT | CASSILGAADTQYF
14 | . | . | TRBJ2-7 | TRBV11-2 | TGTGCCAGCAGCCTCGGTGGAGGTCCCTACGAGCAGTACTTC | CASSLGGGPYEQYF
15 | . | TRBD1 | TRBJ1-1 | TRBV27 | TGTGCCAGCAGCTCCCCGACAGGGAGGGACACTGAAGCTTTCTTT | CASSSPTGRDTEAFF
14 | . | . | TRBJ2-2 | TRBV6-6 | TGTGCCAGCAGAGACCGGGACGGACCTTGGGGGCTGTTTTTT | CASRDRDGPWGLFF
16 | . | TRBD1 | TRBJ2-7 | TRBV19 | TGTGCCAGTAGCCCCCCGGGACAGGGGGCGGGCTACGAGCAGTACTTC | CASSPPGQGAGYEQYF
14 | . | . | TRBJ1-6 | TRBV2 | TGTGCCAGCAGTGATCGTCGGAGAAATTCACCCCTCCACTTT | CASSDRRRNSPLHF